This T cell receptor beta chain was sequenced in a study of glioma-infiltrating T cells after dendritic cell vaccination. Looking at the study overall: The vaccine used monocyte-derived dendritic cells pulsed overnight with autologous tumor lysate.

Some clones are missing from TCRdb's copy, which holds only in-frame ones; the method was immunoSEQ multiplex PCR. Of 93,000 or so clones listed, around three quarters are singletons. For this clone: The antigen is unknown.

Fresh-frozen tumor tissue and more than two years of survival data were available for all. Before vaccination, two weeks after the third vaccination, and at progression, PBMC were collected. V was pared by 3 bases and J by 3 bases, with 6 bases of the junction left unmatched. The CDR3 is 16 residues long. Germline V gene data show CDR1 as SEHNR and CDR2 as FQNEAQ (reference sequence). General study results and limits: No direct clonality-survival link was found; a diverse polyclonal response may matter.

The clonotype was recovered from a human donor with glioblastoma. The chain recombines TRBV7-9 with TRBJ2-3, with 10 bases fitting TRBD1. This specimen consisted of blood, obtained before dendritic cell vaccination. This CDR3 reads CASSFSPGQGTDTQYF. The CDR3 region has the DNA TGTGCCAGCAGCTTTTCACCGGGACAGGGGACAGATACGCAGTATTTT.